Presented here are 8 T cell receptor beta chains from one specimen sequenced in a study of T-cell reconstitution after alpha-beta-depleted transplantation in children. Preparation of the TCRbeta library was carried out with unique molecular identifiers. TCRdb reprocessed the PCR reads via MiXCR and lists one record per CDR3 protein. The repertoire has approximately 200,000 distinct CDR3 sequences, roughly 15% of them found once; the top ten carry approximately 13%. This specimen was PBMCs from the stem cell graft donor, taken from the stem cell graft. The receptors originated from a human donor who donated a stem cell graft to a child with acute lymphoblastic leukemia.

This clonotype was seen many times. CDR3 coding DNA: TGCAGTGCTAGATTCCCCCCGGGACTAGCGGGAGGCACAGATACGCAGTATTTT. It encodes CSARFPPGLAGGTDTQYF. The genes are TRBV20-1 and TRBJ2-3, with TRBD2 identical over 14 bases. This CDR3 has 18 amino acids. After removal of 2 bases from V and 1 base from J, the junction contained 8 bases not matched to a gene. CDR1 is DFQATT and CDR2 is SNEGSKA in the germline V gene (reference sequence).

This clonotype appeared a few times. This rearrangement joins TRBV7-9 to TRBJ2-7; TRBD1 matches 8 bases. Per the germline V gene, CDR1 is SEHNR and CDR2 is FQNEAQ (reference sequence). The CDR3 loop spans 14 amino acids. With V trimmed by 5 bases and J by 5 bases, 8 bases remained unmatched. The CDR3 bases are TGTGCCAGCAGCCAGGGGGCTTTACCCCACGAGCAGTACTTC. It is translated as CASSQGALPHEQYF.

At least ten counts were recorded for this clonotype. The chain recombines TRBV4-1 with TRBJ2-7, with a tentative D call TRBD2 (7 bases). CDR1 and CDR2 (germline): MGHRA, YSYEKL. This CDR3 has 15 residues. V was trimmed by 3 bases and J by 0 bases, leaving 12 bases between them. CDR3 coding DNA: TGCGCCAGCAGCCAGAACCGGGGGGCCTCCTACGAGCAGTACTTC. It codes for CASSQNRGASYEQYF.

This clonotype was recorded at least ten times. This chain joins TRBV3-1 and TRBJ2-7; 13 bases agree with TRBD2. Germline V gene sequence: CDR1 LGHDT, CDR2 YNNKEL (reference sequence). This CDR3 spans 15 amino acids. V shed 4 bases, J shed 2 bases, and the junction held 2 bases outside the gene matches. The CDR3 coding sequence is TGTGCCAGCAGCCCAGGGACTAGCGGGACCTACGAGCAGTACTTC. Translated, it gives CASSPGTSGTYEQYF.

The sample holds a few counts of this clonotype. V usage is TRBV7-6 and J usage is TRBJ2-5; D perhaps matches TRBD2 (6 bases). V lost 1 base, J lost 2 bases, and 14 bases lay in between. The CDR3 is 16 amino acids. The germline gives CDR1 SGHVS, CDR2 FNYEAQ. This CDR3 reads CASSLVLGAGQETQYF. Written as DNA, the CDR3 is TGTGCCAGCAGCTTAGTCCTGGGTGCGGGGCAAGAGACCCAGTACTTC.

This clonotype showed up many times. V usage is TRBV5-1 and J usage is TRBJ2-2, with a possible D match to TRBD1 (6 bases). Germline lookup yields CDR1 SGHRS and CDR2 YFSETQ. The V end was cut by 6 bases, the J end by 3 bases, with 15 bases between. The CDR3 is 15 amino acids. The CDR3 is CASKPGAADTGELFF. As DNA, the CDR3 is TGCGCCAGCAAGCCAGGGGCCGCCGACACCGGGGAGCTGTTTTTT. Full variable domain (rest looked up from reference TRBV5-1 and TRBJ2-2): KAGVTQTPRYLIKTRGQQVTLSCSPISGHRSVSWYQQTPGQGLQFLFEYFSETQRNKGNFPGRFSGRQFSNSRSEMNVSTLELGDSALYLCASKPGAADTGELFFGEGSRLTVL.

This clonotype was seen at least ten times. The CDR3 region is CSVEPHGRRTEAFF. The CDR3 nucleotides are TGCAGCGTTGAACCCCACGGTAGACGGACTGAAGCTTTCTTT. V usage is TRBV29-1 and J usage is TRBJ1-1; no firm D call. V was pared by 2 bases and J by 5 bases, with 15 bases between. CDR1 and CDR2 from the germline V gene are SQVTM and ANQGSEA. The CDR3 runs 14 residues. Variable domain in full (rest from reference TRBV29-1 and TRBJ1-1): SAVISQKPSRDICQRGTSLTIQCQVDSQVTMMFWYRQQPGQSLTLIATANQGSEATYESGFVIDKFPISRPNLTFSTLTVSNMSPEDSSIYLCSVEPHGRRTEAFFGQGTRLTVV.

Many counts were recorded for this clonotype. J is TRBJ2-3 and V is TRBV20-1; D is uncertain. Germline values: CDR1 DFQATT, CDR2 SNEGSKA (reference sequence). This CDR3 spans 15 amino acids. V was cut by 6 bases and J by 2 bases, with 18 bases left in between. CDR3 DNA: TGCAGTGCCACGAAGGGCCCCATATACACAGATACGCAGTATTTT. Translating gives CSATKGPIYTDTQYF.